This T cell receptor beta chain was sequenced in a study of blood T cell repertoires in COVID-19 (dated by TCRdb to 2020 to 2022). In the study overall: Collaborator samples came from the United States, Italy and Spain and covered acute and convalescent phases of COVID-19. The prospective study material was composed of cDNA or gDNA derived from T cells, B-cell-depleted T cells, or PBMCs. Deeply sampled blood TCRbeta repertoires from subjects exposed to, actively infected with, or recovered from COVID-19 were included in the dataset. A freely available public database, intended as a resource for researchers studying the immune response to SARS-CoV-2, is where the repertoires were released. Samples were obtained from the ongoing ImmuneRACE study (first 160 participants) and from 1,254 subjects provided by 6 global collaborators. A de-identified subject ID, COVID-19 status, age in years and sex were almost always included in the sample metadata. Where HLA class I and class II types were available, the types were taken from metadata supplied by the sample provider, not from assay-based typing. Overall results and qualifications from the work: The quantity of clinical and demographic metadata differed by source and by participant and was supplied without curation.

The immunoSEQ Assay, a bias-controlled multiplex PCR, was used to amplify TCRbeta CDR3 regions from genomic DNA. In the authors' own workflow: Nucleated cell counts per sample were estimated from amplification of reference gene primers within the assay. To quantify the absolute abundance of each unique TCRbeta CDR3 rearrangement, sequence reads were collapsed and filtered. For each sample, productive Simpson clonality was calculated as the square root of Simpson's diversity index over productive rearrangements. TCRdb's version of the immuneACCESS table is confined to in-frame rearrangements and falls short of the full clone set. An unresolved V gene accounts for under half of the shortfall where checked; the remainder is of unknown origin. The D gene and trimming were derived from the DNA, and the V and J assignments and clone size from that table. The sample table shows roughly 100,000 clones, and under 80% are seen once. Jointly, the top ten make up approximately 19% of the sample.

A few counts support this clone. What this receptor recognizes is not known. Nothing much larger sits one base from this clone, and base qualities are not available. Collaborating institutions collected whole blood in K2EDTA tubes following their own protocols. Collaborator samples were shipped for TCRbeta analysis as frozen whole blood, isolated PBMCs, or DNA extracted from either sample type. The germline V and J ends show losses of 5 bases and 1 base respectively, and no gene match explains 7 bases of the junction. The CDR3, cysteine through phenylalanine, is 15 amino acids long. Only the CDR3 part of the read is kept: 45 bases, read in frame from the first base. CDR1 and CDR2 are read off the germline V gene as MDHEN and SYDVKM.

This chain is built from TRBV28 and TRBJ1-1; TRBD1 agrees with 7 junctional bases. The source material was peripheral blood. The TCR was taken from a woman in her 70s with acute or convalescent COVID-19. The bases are TGTGCCAGCAGTCCCCCGGCAGGGGGGAACACTGAAGCTTTCTTT. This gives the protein CASSPPAGGNTEAFF. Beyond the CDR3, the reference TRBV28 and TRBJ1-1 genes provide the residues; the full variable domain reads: DVKVTQSSRYLVKRTGEKVFLECVQDMDHENMFWYRQDPGLGLRLIYFSYDVKMKEKGDIPEGYSVSREKKERFSLILESASTNQTSMYLCASSPPAGGNTEAFFGQGTRLTVV.